This TCR beta chain was profiled in a study of T cell responses to AZD1222 COVID-19 vaccine. Comments on this clone: Its matching antigen is unknown.

V was pared by 3 bases and J by 7 bases, with 15 bases between. Germline CDR1 and CDR2: SGDLS and YYNGEE. The CDR3 has 14 amino acids. Clones were read by immunoSEQ multiplex PCR, and TCRdb kept only the in-frame ones, dropping some. The sample includes about 74,000 clones, around 90% of them seen just once. Study-level points and caveats: Without day 14 samples, only post-peak T cell repertoires were studied. Females made up more of the donors, who were largely white British, and clonal diversity may have come out too low. CD4 TCRs associated with vaccination spanned spike, dominating at 160-218 and 743-854. After two AZD1222 doses, spike-specific TCR breadth and depth rose versus day 0.

The origin of this receptor is an adult who received the AZD1222 COVID-19 vaccine. Sample: peripheral blood, taken 28 days after the second AZD1222 dose. This rearrangement joins TRBV9 to TRBJ2-3; a weak D match, TRBD2 (6 bases). The CDR3 loop reads CASSAGSKVNTQYF. CDR3 nucleotide sequence: TGTGCCAGCAGCGCCGGGAGCAAAGTAAATACGCAGTATTTT.